This entry concerns a single T cell receptor (beta chain). What it recognizes is unknown. Per the germline V gene, CDR1 is SGHTA and CDR2 is FQGNSA. The CDR3 length is 14 residues. V was pared by 7 bases and J by 2 bases, with 13 bases between. These data originate in a study of T cell responses to AZD1222 COVID-19 vaccine. Study-wide results and limits: The donor group comprised mostly white British people and more females; the analysis possibly underestimated clonal diversity.

Assay used: immunoSEQ multiplex PCR; TCRdb lists only in-frame clones, some missing. The sample records 100,000 to 150,000 clones, about 88% being singletons. The receptor was derived from an adult in good health. The chain recombines TRBV7-2 with TRBJ2-3, with D perhaps matching TRBD1 (5 bases). The sequencing here drew on peripheral blood, taken on day 0 of AZD1222 vaccination. The CDR3 DNA follows: TGTGCCAGCACCTTGGGGCTATTCACAGATACGCAGTATTTT. It codes for CASTLGLFTDTQYF. The whole variable domain, remainder taken from reference TRBV7-2 and TRBJ2-3, is GAGVSQSPSNKVTEKGKDVELRCDPISGHTALYWYRQSLGQGLEFLIYFQGNSAPDKSGLPSDRFSAERTGGSVSTLTIQRTQQEDSAVYLCASTLGLFTDTQYFGPGTRLTVL.